This T cell receptor beta chain is from a study of blood T cell repertoires in COVID-19. At the level of the study: Samples came from the United States, Italy and Spain, spanning acute and convalescent COVID-19. Sources were T cells, B-cell-depleted T cells, or PBMCs; the material itself was cDNA or gDNA.

As handled by the study authors: The authors estimated nucleated cell counts from reference gene primer amplification. Assay: immunoSEQ multiplex PCR; the TCRdb copy retains only in-frame clones and omits some. That table is the source of V, J and clone size, and D and trimming were worked out from the DNA. The sample has about 74,000 clones; about 88% are singletons. The CDR3 covers 13 residues. V was trimmed by 3 bases and J by 7 bases, leaving 13 bases between them. Germline assignment: CDR1 GTSNPN and CDR2 SVGIG (reference sequence). This sequence was found in a man between 65 and 85 years old with active or convalescent COVID-19. The chain carries TRBV30 and TRBJ1-5; no definite D call. Sequenced material: peripheral blood. The CDR3 region is CAWSLREYQPQHF. In DNA form, the CDR3 reads TGTGCCTGGAGCCTACGGGAGTACCAGCCCCAGCATTTT.